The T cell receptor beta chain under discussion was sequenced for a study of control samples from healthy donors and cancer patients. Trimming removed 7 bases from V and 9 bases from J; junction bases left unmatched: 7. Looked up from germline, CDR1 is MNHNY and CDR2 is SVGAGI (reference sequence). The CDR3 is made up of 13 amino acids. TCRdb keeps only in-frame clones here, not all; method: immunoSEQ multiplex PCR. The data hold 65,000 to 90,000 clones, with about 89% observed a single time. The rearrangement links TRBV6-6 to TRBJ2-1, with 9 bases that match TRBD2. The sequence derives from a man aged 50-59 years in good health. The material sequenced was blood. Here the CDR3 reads CASKGSGGGEQFF. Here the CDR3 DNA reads TGTGCCAGCAAGGGTAGCGGGGGTGGTGAGCAGTTCTTC.